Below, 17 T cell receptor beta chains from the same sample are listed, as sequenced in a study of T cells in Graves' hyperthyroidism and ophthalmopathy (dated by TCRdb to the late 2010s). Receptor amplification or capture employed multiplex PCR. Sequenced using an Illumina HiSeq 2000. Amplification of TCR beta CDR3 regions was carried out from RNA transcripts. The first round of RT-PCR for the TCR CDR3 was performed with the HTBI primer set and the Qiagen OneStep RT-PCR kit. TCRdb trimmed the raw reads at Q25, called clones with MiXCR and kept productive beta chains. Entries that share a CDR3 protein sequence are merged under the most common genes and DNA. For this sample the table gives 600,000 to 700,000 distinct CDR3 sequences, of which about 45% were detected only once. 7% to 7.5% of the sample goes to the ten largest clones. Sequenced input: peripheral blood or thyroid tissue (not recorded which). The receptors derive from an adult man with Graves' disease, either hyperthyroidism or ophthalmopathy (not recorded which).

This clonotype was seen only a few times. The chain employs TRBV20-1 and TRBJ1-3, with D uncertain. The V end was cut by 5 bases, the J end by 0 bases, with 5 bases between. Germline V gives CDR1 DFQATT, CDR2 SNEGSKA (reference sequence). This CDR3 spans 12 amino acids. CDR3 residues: CSAVLSGNTIYF. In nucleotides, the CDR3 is TGCAGTGCTGTGCTCTCTGGAAACACCATATATTTT.

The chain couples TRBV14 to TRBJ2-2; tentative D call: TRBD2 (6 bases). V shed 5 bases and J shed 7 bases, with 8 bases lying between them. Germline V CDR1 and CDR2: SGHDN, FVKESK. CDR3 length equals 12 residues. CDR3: CASSKTSGELFF. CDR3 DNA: TGTGCCAGCAGCAAGACTAGCGGGGAGCTGTTTTTT. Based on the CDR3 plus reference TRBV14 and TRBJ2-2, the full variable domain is EAGVTQFPSHSVIEKGQTVTLRCDPISGHDNLYWYRRVMGKEIKFLLHFVKESKQDESGMPNNRFLAERTGGTYSTLKVQPAELEDSGVYFCASSKTSGELFFGEGSRLTVL.

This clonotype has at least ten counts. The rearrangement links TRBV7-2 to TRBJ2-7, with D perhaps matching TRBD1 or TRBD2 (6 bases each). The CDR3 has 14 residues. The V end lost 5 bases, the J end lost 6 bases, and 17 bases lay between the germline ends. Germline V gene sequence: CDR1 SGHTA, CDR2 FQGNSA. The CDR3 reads CASSLGGSQGEQYF. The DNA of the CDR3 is TGTGCCAGCAGCCTGGGGGGCAGCCAGGGCGAGCAGTACTTC.

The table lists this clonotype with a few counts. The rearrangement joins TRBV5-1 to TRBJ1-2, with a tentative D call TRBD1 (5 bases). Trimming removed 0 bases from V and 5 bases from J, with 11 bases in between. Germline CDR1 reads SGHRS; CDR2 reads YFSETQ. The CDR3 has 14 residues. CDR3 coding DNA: TGCGCCAGCAGCTTGGGAGTGGGACTTTATGGCTACACCTTC. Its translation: CASSLGVGLYGYTF.

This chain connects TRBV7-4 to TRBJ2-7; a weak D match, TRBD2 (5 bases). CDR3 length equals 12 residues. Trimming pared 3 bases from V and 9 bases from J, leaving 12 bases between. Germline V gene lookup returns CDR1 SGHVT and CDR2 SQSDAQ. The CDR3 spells CASSFEGTAQYF. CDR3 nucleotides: TGTGCCAGCAGCTTTGAGGGTACGGCGCAGTACTTC.

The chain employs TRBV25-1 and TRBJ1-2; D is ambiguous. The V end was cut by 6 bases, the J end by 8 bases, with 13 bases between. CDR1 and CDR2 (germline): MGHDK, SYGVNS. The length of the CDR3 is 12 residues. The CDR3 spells CASRGGSDGYTF. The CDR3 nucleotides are TGTGCCAGCAGAGGAGGGTCAGACGGCTACACCTTC.

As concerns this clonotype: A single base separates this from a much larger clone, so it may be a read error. CDR3 nucleotide sequence: TGTGCCAGCAGCTCGGACATGGAAACTGAAGCTTTCTTT. It codes for CASSSDMETEAFF. This chain joins TRBV12-3 or TRBV12-4 and TRBJ1-1; weak D call: TRBD1 (5 bases). This CDR3 has 13 amino acids. Trimming took 6 bases from V and 5 from J, leaving 13 bases between them.

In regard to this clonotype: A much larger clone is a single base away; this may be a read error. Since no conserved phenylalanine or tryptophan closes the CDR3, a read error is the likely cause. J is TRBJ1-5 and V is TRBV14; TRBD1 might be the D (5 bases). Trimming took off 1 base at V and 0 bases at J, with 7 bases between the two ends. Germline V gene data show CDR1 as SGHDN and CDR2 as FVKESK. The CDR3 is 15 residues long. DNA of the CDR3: TGTGCCAGCAGCCAAGCTAGGGGTAGCAATCAGCCCCAGCATTCT. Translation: CASSQARGSNQPQHS.

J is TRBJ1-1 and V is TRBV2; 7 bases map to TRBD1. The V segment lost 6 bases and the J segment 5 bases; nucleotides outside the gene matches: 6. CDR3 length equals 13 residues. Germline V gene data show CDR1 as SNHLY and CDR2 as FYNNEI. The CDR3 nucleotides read TGTGCCAGCAGCGACAGGGATCGGACTGAAGCTTTCTTT. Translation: CASSDRDRTEAFF.

The CDR3, as DNA: TGCGCCAGCAGCGAACCCGGGACAGTTGGCAATCAGCCCCAGCATTTT. Protein product: CASSEPGTVGNQPQHF. J is TRBJ1-5 and V is TRBV5-1; 7 bases fit TRBD1. Germline V CDR1 and CDR2: SGHRS, YFSETQ. The CDR3 consists of 16 residues. V was pared by 4 bases and J by 2 bases, with 9 bases of the junction left unmatched.

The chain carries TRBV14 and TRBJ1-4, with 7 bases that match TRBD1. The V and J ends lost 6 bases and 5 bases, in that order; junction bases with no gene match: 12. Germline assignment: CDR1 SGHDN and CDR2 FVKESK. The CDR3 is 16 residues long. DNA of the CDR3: TGTGCCAGCAGTCAATTCAGGGGGTCGGACAATGAAAAACTGTTTTTT. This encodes CASSQFRGSDNEKLFF.

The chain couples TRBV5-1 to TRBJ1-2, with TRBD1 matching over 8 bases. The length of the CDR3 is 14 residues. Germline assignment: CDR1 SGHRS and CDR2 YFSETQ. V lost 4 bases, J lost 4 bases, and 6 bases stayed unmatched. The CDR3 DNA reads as TGCGCCAGCAGCACGACAGGGGACGGCTATGGCTACACCTTC. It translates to CASSTTGDGYGYTF.

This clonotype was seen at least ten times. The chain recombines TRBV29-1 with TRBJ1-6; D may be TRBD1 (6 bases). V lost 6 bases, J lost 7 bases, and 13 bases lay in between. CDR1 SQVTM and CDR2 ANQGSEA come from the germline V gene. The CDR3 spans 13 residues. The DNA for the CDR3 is TGCAGCGTGTCCCCCGGGGGCAATTCACCCCTCCACTTT. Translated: CSVSPGGNSPLHF.

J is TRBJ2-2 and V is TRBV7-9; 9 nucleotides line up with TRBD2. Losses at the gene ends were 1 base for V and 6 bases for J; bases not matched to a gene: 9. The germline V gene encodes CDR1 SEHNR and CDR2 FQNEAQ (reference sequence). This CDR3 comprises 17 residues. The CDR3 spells CASSLGGLARSSGELFF. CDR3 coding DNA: TGTGCCAGCAGCTTAGGGGGACTAGCCCGATCCTCCGGGGAGCTGTTTTTT. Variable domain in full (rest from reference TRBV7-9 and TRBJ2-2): DTGVSQNPRHKITKRGQNVTFRCDPISEHNRLYWYRQTLGQGPEFLTYFQNEAQLEKSRLLSDRFSAERPKGSFSTLEIQRTEQGDSAMYLCASSLGGLARSSGELFFGEGSRLTVL.

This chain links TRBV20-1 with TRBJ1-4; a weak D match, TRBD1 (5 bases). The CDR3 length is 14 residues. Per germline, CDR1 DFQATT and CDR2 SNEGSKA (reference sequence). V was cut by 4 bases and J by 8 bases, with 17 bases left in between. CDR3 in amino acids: CSAMKSRGGEKLFF. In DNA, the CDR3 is TGCAGTGCTATGAAGTCTAGGGGTGGCGAAAAACTGTTTTTT.

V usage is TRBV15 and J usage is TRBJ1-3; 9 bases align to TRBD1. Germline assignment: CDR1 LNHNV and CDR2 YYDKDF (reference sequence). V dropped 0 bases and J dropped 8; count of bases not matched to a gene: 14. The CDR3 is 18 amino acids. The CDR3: CATSREGQGPDYGYTIYF. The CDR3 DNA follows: TGTGCCACCAGCAGAGAGGGACAGGGCCCGGACTATGGCTACACCATATATTTT.

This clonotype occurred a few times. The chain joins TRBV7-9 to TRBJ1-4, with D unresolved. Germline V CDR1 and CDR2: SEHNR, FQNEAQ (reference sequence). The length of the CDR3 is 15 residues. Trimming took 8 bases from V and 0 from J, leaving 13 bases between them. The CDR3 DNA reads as TGTGCCAGCGCCTCCGAGAGTGCAACTAATGAAAAACTGTTTTTT. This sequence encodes CASASESATNEKLFF.